The 17 T cell receptor beta chains in this list originate from one sample, sequenced in a study of cytomegalovirus exposure and HLA in healthy donors. Amplification used 60 Vbeta primers and 13 Jbeta primers. Assay used: immunoSEQ multiplex PCR; TCRdb lists only in-frame clones, some missing. The data hold 85,000 to 100,000 clones, with 77% observed a single time. The material sequenced was PBMCs. Source of these receptors: a man aged 50 to 59 in good health and CMV-seropositive.

This clone was detected only a few times. The chain employs TRBV2 and TRBJ2-4; TRBD2 agrees at 7 bases. The junction had 2 bases not matched to a gene; V was cut back by 8 bases and J by 1 base. The CDR3 consists of 13 residues. Germline loops: CDR1 SNHLY, CDR2 FYNNEI. The CDR3 nucleotides read TGTGCCAGCGCGGGGGTTGCCAAAAACATTCAGTACTTC. It encodes CASAGVAKNIQYF.

This chain uses TRBV7-3 with TRBJ2-7; 9 nucleotides line up with TRBD2. CDR1 SGHTA and CDR2 FQGTGA come from the germline V gene. The CDR3 runs 13 residues. With V trimmed by 5 bases and J by 7 bases, 6 bases remained unmatched. The CDR3, as DNA: TGTGCCAGCAGCCGTAGCGGGGGCGGGGAGCAGTACTTC. It translates to CASSRSGGGEQYF. The full variable domain, rest sourced from reference TRBV7-3 and TRBJ2-7, is GAGVSQTPSNKVTEKGKYVELRCDPISGHTALYWYRQSLGQGPEFLIYFQGTGAADDSGLPNDRFFAVRPEGSVSTLKIQRTERGDSAVYLCASSRSGGGEQYFGPGTRLTVT.

The rearrangement joins TRBV5-4 to TRBJ2-7, with TRBD1 as a possible D gene (6 bases). The germline V gene encodes CDR1 SGHNT and CDR2 YYREEE (reference sequence). The CDR3 consists of 14 residues. V dropped 1 base and J dropped 0 bases, with 8 bases sitting between them. The CDR3 sequence: CASSLTGTSYEQYF. The CDR3 DNA reads as TGTGCCAGCAGCTTGACAGGGACCTCCTACGAGCAGTACTTC.

In its sample, this clone was seen once. The V and J genes are TRBV10-3 and TRBJ2-1; 14 bases are a match to TRBD2. V lost 10 bases to trimming and J lost 1 base; unmatched junction nucleotides: 6. The CDR3 loop spans 16 amino acids. The germline CDR1 and CDR2 sequences are ENHRY and SYGVKD. The CDR3 region has the DNA TGTGCCACCGGACTAGCGGGGGGCCATTCCTACAATGAGCAGTTCTTC. It encodes CATGLAGGHSYNEQFF.

The rearrangement joins TRBV2 to TRBJ2-3; 8 bases line up with TRBD2. Trimming removed 5 bases from V and 5 bases from J; junction bases left unmatched: 12. Germline V gene data show CDR1 as SNHLY and CDR2 as FYNNEI. The CDR3 is 16 amino acids. CDR3 sequence reads: CASSKTASGSGDTQYF. The CDR3 nucleotides are TGTGCCAGCAGTAAGACGGCTAGCGGGTCGGGAGATACGCAGTATTTT.

The rearrangement uses TRBV9 and TRBJ1-2; D not resolved. V was cut by 0 bases and J by 8 bases, with 14 bases left in between. The germline V gene has CDR1 SGDLS and CDR2 YYNGEE. This CDR3 region has 14 residues. The CDR3 DNA follows: TGTGCCAGCAGCGTAGACTTAGCATCCTACGGCTACACCTTC. Residues: CASSVDLASYGYTF.

This clone showed up just once. J is TRBJ1-5 and V is TRBV4-1; D uncertain. CDR1 is MGHRA, CDR2 YSYEKL, per germline. The CDR3 totals 15 residues. V was cut by 1 base and J by 1 base, with 8 bases left in between. DNA for the CDR3: TGCGCCAGCAGCCAAGTGTCACTGAGCAATCAGCCCCAGCATTTT. Translation: CASSQVSLSNQPQHF.

This chain joins TRBV30 and TRBJ1-4, with D possibly matching TRBD1 (5 bases). CDR1 and CDR2 from the germline V gene are GTSNPN and SVGIG (reference sequence). V dropped 2 bases and J dropped 7 bases, with 20 bases sitting between them. The CDR3 covers 16 residues. The CDR3 nucleotides are TGTGCCTGGAGTCCTTTCCCCCGCCAGGGTAGTGAAAAACTGTTTTTT. Amino acids: CAWSPFPRQGSEKLFF. The complete variable domain, with remaining parts taken from reference TRBV30 and TRBJ1-4, reads SQTIHQWPATLVQPVGSPLSLECTVEGTSNPNLYWYRQAAGRGLQLLFYSVGIGQISSEVPQNLSASRPQDRQFILSSKKLLLSDSGFYLCAWSPFPRQGSEKLFFGSGTQLSVL.

J is TRBJ2-2 and V is TRBV18; 7 bases agree with TRBD1. With 4 bases clipped from V and 4 bases from J, the junction kept 6 bases outside the gene matches. Germline CDR1 reads KGHSH; CDR2 reads LQKENI. The CDR3 is made up of 15 amino acids. CDR3 nucleotide sequence: TGTGCCAGCTCACTAACGGGACAGCGCACCGGGGAGCTGTTTTTT. It codes for CASSLTGQRTGELFF.

J is TRBJ1-2 and V is TRBV7-2; TRBD1 matches 10 bases. Trimming at V came to 5 bases and at J to 5 bases, leaving 2 bases not matched to a gene. CDR3 length: 13 amino acids. Germline assignment: CDR1 SGHTA and CDR2 FQGNSA. The CDR3 protein is CASSPGQGYGYTF. In nucleotides, the CDR3 is TGTGCCAGCAGCCCGGGACAGGGGTATGGCTACACCTTC.

This clone was observed a few times. Its ends do not fully match the called genes, so a read error is possible. The rearrangement joins TRBV18 to TRBJ1-6, with D perhaps TRBD1 (5 bases). Germline loops: CDR1 KGHSH, CDR2 LQKENI. The CDR3 totals 13 residues. The CDR3 DNA follows: TGTGCCAGCTCACCCGACAGCAATTCACCCCTCAACTTT. Its translation is CASSPDSNSPLNF.

The chain employs TRBV13 and TRBJ2-5; TRBD2 matches 11 bases. Germline V lookup: CDR1 PRHDT, CDR2 FYEKMQ (reference sequence). Trimming at V came to 0 bases and at J to 3 bases, leaving 6 bases not matched to a gene. This CDR3 has 17 amino acids. This CDR3 reads CASSLGPLTSGEETQYF. CDR3 nucleotide sequence: TGTGCCAGCAGCTTAGGACCCCTGACTAGCGGGGAAGAGACCCAGTACTTC.

The chain couples TRBV6-1 to TRBJ1-1; 9 nucleotides line up with TRBD1. This CDR3 contains 14 residues. Looked up from germline, CDR1 is MNHNS and CDR2 is SASEGT. V trimming: 7 bases; J trimming: 1 base; junction bases outside the gene matches: 4. In DNA, the CDR3 is TGTGCCAGCACTCCGGGACAGGGGAACACTGAAGCTTTCTTT. It encodes CASTPGQGNTEAFF.

The CDR3 sequence: CASSPKGQGAIGWQPQHF. The CDR3 DNA reads as TGTGCCAGCTCACCAAAGGGACAGGGGGCTATTGGATGGCAGCCCCAGCATTTT. The rearrangement uses TRBV18 and TRBJ1-5; 12 bases are shared with TRBD1. The CDR3 runs 18 residues. CDR1 is KGHSH and CDR2 is LQKENI in the germline V gene. Germline trimming cut 2 bases from V and 7 bases from J; bases unmatched to any gene: 12. Full variable domain (remainder filled in from reference TRBV18 and TRBJ1-5): NAGVMQNPRHLVRRRGQEARLRCSPMKGHSHVYWYRQLPEEGLKFMVYLQKENIIDESGMPKERFSAEFPKEGPSILRIQQVVRGDSAAYFCASSPKGQGAIGWQPQHFGDGTRLSIL.

The chain joins TRBV7-8 to TRBJ1-4, with D maybe TRBD1 (5 bases). CDR1 and CDR2 (germline): SGHVS, FQNEAQ. V shed 1 base and J shed 7 bases, with 13 bases lying between them. CDR3 length: 15 amino acids. CDR3 DNA sequence: TGTGCCAGCAGCTTAGGAGACAGAACCAGTGAAAAACTGTTTTTT. Translating it yields CASSLGDRTSEKLFF.

The chain combines TRBV6-5 with TRBJ1-4; 7 bases align to TRBD1. The junction had 8 bases not matched to a gene; V was cut back by 0 bases and J by 7 bases. CDR1 is MNHEY and CDR2 is SVGAGI in the germline V gene. The CDR3 runs to 16 residues. CDR3 loop: CASSYSASGGSEKLFF. The DNA of the CDR3 is TGTGCCAGCAGTTACTCGGCTTCAGGGGGAAGTGAAAAACTGTTTTTT.

The chain has TRBV2 and TRBJ2-1; 7 bases fit TRBD2. The V segment lost 2 bases and the J segment 5 bases; nucleotides outside the gene matches: 6. CDR1 and CDR2 from the germline V gene are SNHLY and FYNNEI. The CDR3 is 15 amino acids. The CDR3 nucleotides are TGTGCCAGCAGTGAATTCGGGGGGTCCCACAATGAGCAGTTCTTC. Its protein is CASSEFGGSHNEQFF.